Below, 17 T cell receptor beta chains from the same sample are listed, as sequenced in a study of OX40 agonist ivuxolimab in advanced cancers. Sequencing used immunoSEQ multiplex PCR; TCRdb keeps in-frame clones, though not all of them. Of under 70,000 clones detected, about 90% appear once; the ten largest clones hold approximately 12%. This specimen consisted of CD4+ or CD8+ T cells sorted from blood, obtained in a trial of the OX40 agonist ivuxolimab. The receptors here all came from an adult with an advanced solid tumor such as melanoma, head and neck, liver or kidney cancer.

The chain has TRBV21-1 and TRBJ1-5; TRBD1, the D gene given by the table, was not confirmed from the DNA. TRBV21-1 is given as a pseudogene. This CDR3 is 18 amino acids long. DNA of the CDR3: TGTGCCAGCAGCTCTAATCCGGGACAGGGGCAATTGAGACAGCCCCAGCATTTT. As protein: CASSSNPGQGQLRQPQHF.

This rearrangement joins TRBV4-3 to TRBJ1-2, with no clear D. This CDR3 spans 15 amino acids. V lost 0 bases and J lost 2, with 10 bases in between. Germline V gives CDR1 LGHNA, CDR2 YSLEER. In DNA form, the CDR3 reads TGCGCCAGCAGCCAAGATCCAGGATCAAACTATGGCTACACCTTC. Encoded protein: CASSQDPGSNYGYTF.

The rearrangement joins TRBV21-1 to TRBJ2-7; the table's D call, TRBD2, was not checked against the DNA. TRBV21-1 is a listed pseudogene. The CDR3 totals 16 residues. The CDR3 DNA follows: TGTGCCAGCAGCAATCGAAAGGCCGGGAGCTCCTACGAGCAGTACTTC. It encodes CASSNRKAGSSYEQYF.

J is TRBJ2-7 and V is TRBV5-1; D is unresolved. Germline-derived CDR1 and CDR2 are SGHRS and YFSETQ. The V and J ends lost 4 bases and 3 bases respectively, with 11 bases between them. This CDR3 contains 13 residues. The CDR3 nucleotides are TGCGCCAGCAGCCCCGACCCCCACTACGAGCAGTACTTC. It encodes CASSPDPHYEQYF.

The chain uses TRBV6-6 and TRBJ2-7; tentative D call: TRBD1 (6 bases). The CDR3 contains 15 residues. CDR1 is MNHNY and CDR2 is SVGAGI in the germline V gene (reference sequence). V lost 2 bases to trimming and J lost 3 bases, with 14 bases between them. CDR3 nucleotide sequence: TGTGCCAGCAGTTACACCGGGACATCCGACTACGAGCAGTACTTC. It encodes CASSYTGTSDYEQYF.

The chain has TRBV27 and TRBJ2-2; TRBD1 agrees at 11 bases. Germline CDR1 and CDR2: MNHEY and SMNVEV (reference sequence). The CDR3 extends over 14 amino acids. The junction had 2 bases not matched to a gene; V was cut back by 4 bases and J by 7 bases. In nucleotides, the CDR3 is TGTGCCAGCAGTTGGGGACAGGGGGTCGGGGAGCTGTTTTTT. Translating it yields CASSWGQGVGELFF.

This sequence joins TRBV15 and TRBJ1-2, with 7 bases matching TRBD1. The CDR3 covers 14 residues. Looked up from germline, CDR1 is LNHNV and CDR2 is YYDKDF (reference sequence). V lost 3 bases to trimming and J lost 2 bases; unmatched junction nucleotides: 3. CDR3 nucleotide sequence: TGTGCCACCAGCAGTGAGGGACAGAACTATGGCTACACCTTC. Encoded protein: CATSSEGQNYGYTF.

V usage is TRBV5-1 and J usage is TRBJ1-4, with no clear D. Germline V gives CDR1 SGHRS, CDR2 YFSETQ. This CDR3 is built from 14 residues. V lost 0 bases, J lost 0 bases, and 3 bases lay in between. The CDR3 is CASSLGPTNEKLFF. CDR3 in DNA: TGCGCCAGCAGCTTGGGGCCAACTAATGAAAAACTGTTTTTT.

The chain recombines TRBV5-6 with TRBJ1-1, with TRBD1 matching over 8 bases. J lost 4 bases, V lost 2 bases, and 7 bases had no gene match. The germline V gene encodes CDR1 SGHDT and CDR2 YYEEEE. This CDR3 contains 15 residues. This CDR3 is CASSFSRGLLTEAFF. DNA of the CDR3: TGTGCCAGCAGCTTTAGCAGGGGGCTTCTCACTGAAGCTTTCTTT.

This clone was seen once. J is TRBJ2-7 and V is TRBV5-5, with TRBD1 identical over 9 bases. CDR1 is SGHKS and CDR2 is YYEKEE in the germline V gene (reference sequence). Trimming cost V 0 bases and J 5 bases; bases outside gene matches: 9. This CDR3 comprises 16 residues. The CDR3 spells CASSLGPGQGANEQYF. CDR3 nucleotide sequence: TGTGCCAGCAGCTTGGGGCCGGGACAGGGTGCCAACGAGCAGTACTTC.

This chain uses TRBV19 with TRBJ2-3, with 7 bases matching TRBD2. The CDR3 spans 17 residues. The germline V gene has CDR1 LNHDA and CDR2 SQIVND (reference sequence). The J segment lost 8 bases and the V segment lost 3 bases, leaving 17 bases of the junction unmatched. CDR3 residues: CASSINPGTKTGLTQYF. CDR3 nucleotides: TGTGCCAGTAGTATCAACCCGGGGACTAAAACGGGGCTTACGCAGTATTTT.

This clone was detected many times. This chain uses TRBV7-2 with TRBJ2-7; the D gene could be TRBD1 or TRBD2 (6 bases each). Looked up from germline, CDR1 is SGHTA and CDR2 is FQGNSA. CDR3 length: 14 residues. The V gene lost 2 bases and the J gene lost 4 bases, with 12 bases spanning the gap. As DNA, the CDR3 is TGTGCCAGCAGCTTATCCGGGGGCCGTTACGAGCAGTACTTC. This gives the protein CASSLSGGRYEQYF.

The rearrangement uses TRBV29-1 and TRBJ2-7; D is ambiguous. With 2 bases removed from V and 2 bases from J, the gap between germline ends came to 7 bases. CDR3 length equals 12 residues. CDR1 and CDR2 from the germline V gene are SQVTM and ANQGSEA. CDR3 region: CSVETLAYEQYF. The CDR3 DNA reads TGCAGCGTTGAAACACTTGCCTACGAGCAGTACTTC.

The chain employs TRBV6-6 and TRBJ2-7; D uncertain. The length of the CDR3 is 13 residues. The V gene lost 3 bases and the J gene lost 0 bases, with 6 bases spanning the gap. Germline V gene data show CDR1 as MNHNY and CDR2 as SVGAGI (reference sequence). The CDR3 here is CASSYTTSYEQYF. In DNA, the CDR3 is TGTGCCAGCAGTTATACAACCTCCTACGAGCAGTACTTC.

This rearrangement joins TRBV14 to TRBJ2-3, with D possibly matching TRBD1 (6 bases). Germline V lookup: CDR1 SGHDN, CDR2 FVKESK. The V end lost 5 bases, the J end lost 5 bases, and 11 bases lay between the germline ends. This CDR3 spans 13 amino acids. The CDR3 region is CASSEQGLDTQYF. The CDR3 DNA follows: TGTGCCAGCAGCGAACAGGGTTTAGATACGCAGTATTTT.

This clone was picked up a small number of times. This chain connects TRBV19 to TRBJ1-5; D unclear. This CDR3 has 15 amino acids. Trimming shortened V by 0 bases and J by 4 bases, and 10 bases separated the two germline ends. Per the germline V gene, CDR1 is LNHDA and CDR2 is SQIVND (reference sequence). CDR3 coding DNA: TGTGCCAGTAGTATAGATAGGGCAGGAAATCAGCCCCAGCATTTT. This codes for CASSIDRAGNQPQHF.

The J gene is TRBJ1-2, the V gene TRBV7-3, with D maybe TRBD1 (6 bases). The CDR3 spans 16 residues. Germline CDR1 SGHTA, CDR2 FQGTGA. V was clipped by 1 base and J by 8 bases, with 20 bases between them. The CDR3 loop reads CASSLMRRGRVLGYTF. CDR3 bases: TGTGCCAGCAGCTTAATGAGGCGGGGGCGCGTTCTCGGCTACACCTTC.